This note documents a single T cell receptor beta chain sequence. The source of the sample is a study of shared clonotypes between healthy human individuals. CD8 cells classed as naive were CD45RO-negative and positively selected for CCR7, excluding terminally differentiated effector memory CD45RA+ cells. The CDR3 loop spans 15 amino acids. Per the germline V gene, CDR1 is LNHDA and CDR2 is SQIVND (reference sequence). Trimming took off 0 bases at V and 3 bases at J, with 9 bases between the two ends. TCRdb keeps only in-frame clones here, not all; method: immunoSEQ multiplex PCR. The sample includes about 870,000 clones, around 93% of them seen just once.

The sequence came from a man aged 25-40 years in good health. Sequenced material: naive CD8+ T cells sorted from blood. The genes are TRBV19 and TRBJ1-5; D is unresolved. DNA for the CDR3: TGTGCCAGTAGTATAGAGTTACTGGTCAATCAGCCCCAGCATTTT. This gives the protein CASSIELLVNQPQHF.